Below, 22 T cell receptor beta chains from the same sample are listed, as sequenced in a study of T cell responses to AZD1222 COVID-19 vaccine. Using immunoSEQ multiplex PCR, the repertoire was profiled, and TCRdb retains in-frame clones only, with some absent. The sample carries about 120,000 clones, 75% to 95% recorded once. The sample consisted of peripheral blood, taken 28 days after the second dose of the MenACWY control vaccine. Receptors originate from an adult who received the MenACWY meningococcal vaccine as a control.

The chain has TRBV27 and TRBJ1-6; perhaps TRBD1 as D (6 bases). The CDR3 is 16 amino acids. Per the germline V gene, CDR1 is MNHEY and CDR2 is SMNVEV (reference sequence). Trimming pared 4 bases from V and 2 bases from J, leaving 12 bases between. In DNA, the CDR3 is TGTGCCAGCAGTTCGAAACAGGGCGCCTATAATTCACCCCTCCACTTT. Encoded protein: CASSSKQGAYNSPLHF.

This sequence joins TRBV27 and TRBJ1-5; D is ambiguous. The V end lost 10 bases, the J end lost 0 bases, and 7 bases lay between the germline ends. Per the germline V gene, CDR1 is MNHEY and CDR2 is SMNVEV (reference sequence). The CDR3 extends over 12 amino acids. CDR3 sequence: CATGDSNQPQHF. CDR3 coding DNA: TGTGCCACCGGGGATAGCAATCAGCCCCAGCATTTT.

The CDR3 DNA follows: TGTGCCAGCAGCCAAGATCCAGCGGGCCTTTCTTACAATGAGCAGTTCTTC. It codes for CASSQDPAGLSYNEQFF. The chain employs TRBV3-1 (or the pseudogene TRBV3-2) and TRBJ2-1; TRBD2 is a possible D gene (6 bases). The CDR3 spans 17 residues. V was cut by 0 bases and J by 4 bases, with 16 bases left in between. Germline lookup yields CDR1 LGHDT and CDR2 YNNKEL (reference sequence).

This clone was recorded a few times. The V call is TRBV6-4, the J call TRBJ2-1; D might be TRBD2 (6 bases). CDR3 length: 15 amino acids. Trimming took off 0 bases at V and 3 bases at J, with 9 bases between the two ends. CDR1 and CDR2 (germline): MRHNA, SNTAGT. CDR3: CASSDSPSDYNEQFF. In DNA, the CDR3 is TGTGCCAGCAGTGACTCTCCTAGCGACTACAATGAGCAGTTCTTC.

This clone was recorded only once. The chain has TRBV12-3 or TRBV12-4 and TRBJ1-2; D gene uncertain. Trimming removed 7 bases from V and 3 bases from J, with 6 bases in between. The CDR3 is made up of 11 amino acids. CDR3 nucleotide sequence: TGTGCCAGCACCCCTGACTATGGCTACACCTTC. Protein product: CASTPDYGYTF.

The chain combines TRBV6-5 with TRBJ1-1; 8 nucleotides line up with TRBD1. Germline CDR1 is MNHEY and CDR2 is SVGAGI. The ends lost 2 bases at V and 0 bases at J; junction bases unmatched: 5. The CDR3 totals 16 residues. For the CDR3, the DNA is TGTGCCAGCAGTTACCGGACAGGGCTGATGAACACTGAAGCTTTCTTT. It is translated as CASSYRTGLMNTEAFF.

This clone was observed a handful of times. The chain joins TRBV29-1 to TRBJ2-1, with TRBD2 matching 14 bases. V shed 6 bases, J shed 6 bases, and the junction held 22 bases outside the gene matches. Germline lookup yields CDR1 SQVTM and CDR2 ANQGSEA. The CDR3 consists of 20 residues. This chain's CDR3 is CSVNPLGSGTSGSYGNEQFF. The CDR3 region has the DNA TGCAGCGTCAACCCCCTCGGTAGCGGGACTAGCGGGAGCTATGGCAATGAGCAGTTCTTC.

This clone was counted a single time. The chain uses TRBV28 and TRBJ2-7; D gene uncertain. Germline V gene lookup returns CDR1 MDHEN and CDR2 SYDVKM. This CDR3 region has 16 residues. V lost 2 bases and J lost 4, with 18 bases in between. CDR3 coding DNA: TGTGCCAGCAGTTTAGACTTGGGCGGAGCCCGGTACGAGCAGTACTTC. Amino acids: CASSLDLGGARYEQYF.

The V gene is TRBV5-4, the J gene TRBJ1-2; tentatively, D is TRBD1 (5 bases). V gave up 0 bases and J gave up 6 bases, with 9 bases separating them. Per germline, CDR1 SGHNT and CDR2 YYREEE (reference sequence). The CDR3 loop spans 13 amino acids. CDR3 sequence reads: CASSLALGDGYTF. The CDR3 DNA reads TGTGCCAGCAGCTTGGCCCTGGGGGATGGCTACACCTTC.

This clone was seen only once. This chain uses TRBV28 with TRBJ2-2; 8 bases are shared with TRBD1. The CDR3 is 15 amino acids. V dropped 2 bases and J dropped 7; count of bases not matched to a gene: 6. Germline CDR1 is MDHEN and CDR2 is SYDVKM. This CDR3 reads CASSLQGARGGELFF. The CDR3 DNA is TGTGCCAGCAGTTTACAGGGGGCGCGGGGCGGGGAGCTGTTTTTT.

V and J are TRBV7-6 and TRBJ2-2; 8 bases match TRBD2. After removal of 5 bases from V and 4 bases from J, the junction contained 3 bases not matched to a gene. This CDR3 has 14 residues. CDR1 SGHVS and CDR2 FNYEAQ come from the germline V gene. CDR3: CASSPTSGTGELFF. The CDR3 DNA follows: TGTGCCAGCAGCCCCACTAGCGGCACCGGGGAGCTGTTTTTT.

The gene calls are TRBV10-3 and TRBJ2-5; D is unclear. The CDR3 is 14 amino acids. Trimming removed 6 bases from V and 0 bases from J, with 11 bases in between. Germline V gene lookup returns CDR1 ENHRY and CDR2 SYGVKD. CDR3 bases: TGTGCCATCAGGAATTACAGCCACCAAGAGACCCAGTACTTC. Residues: CAIRNYSHQETQYF.

V is TRBV27 and J is TRBJ2-3, with D tentatively TRBD1 (5 bases). Between the trimmed V and J ends, which lost 10 bases and 1 base, there was a span of 9 bases. This CDR3 has 12 residues. CDR1 MNHEY and CDR2 SMNVEV come from the germline V gene (reference sequence). The DNA of the CDR3 is TGTGCCACCTCACAGGGCACAGATACGCAGTATTTT. Protein sequence: CATSQGTDTQYF.

This sequence joins TRBV6-4 and TRBJ2-2; 7 bases agree with TRBD1. The CDR3 has 14 amino acids. The germline gives CDR1 MRHNA, CDR2 SNTAGT. Germline trimming cut 6 bases from V and 5 bases from J; bases unmatched to any gene: 6. CDR3 nucleotide sequence: TGTGCCAGCAGCTCCGGGACAGAAACCGGGGAGCTGTTTTTT. Translating it yields CASSSGTETGELFF.

The chain employs TRBV19 and TRBJ1-1; 9 bases match TRBD1. Germline CDR1 reads LNHDA; CDR2 reads SQIVND (reference sequence). Trimming at V came to 5 bases and at J to 6 bases, leaving 4 bases not matched to a gene. This CDR3 is built from 13 residues. The CDR3 loop is CASSGGQGAEAFF. The CDR3 DNA reads TGTGCCAGTAGTGGGGGACAGGGCGCTGAAGCTTTCTTT.

The rearrangement links TRBV7-2 to TRBJ2-1; a weak D match, TRBD2 (6 bases). V was trimmed by 5 bases and J by 0 bases, leaving 11 bases between them. Germline V gene data show CDR1 as SGHTA and CDR2 as FQGNSA. The CDR3 is made up of 15 amino acids. CDR3 DNA: TGTGCCAGCAGCCTGGGGACTCGCTCCTACAATGAGCAGTTCTTC. It is translated as CASSLGTRSYNEQFF. Using reference TRBV7-2 and TRBJ2-1 for the parts outside the CDR3, the full variable domain is GAGVSQSPSNKVTEKGKDVELRCDPISGHTALYWYRQSLGQGLEFLIYFQGNSAPDKSGLPSDRFSAERTGGSVSTLTIQRTQQEDSAVYLCASSLGTRSYNEQFFGPGTRLTVL.

The V call is TRBV6-1, the J call TRBJ1-6, with unresolved D. V dropped 0 bases and J dropped 7 bases, with 4 bases sitting between them. From germline, CDR1 is MNHNS and CDR2 SASEGT. The CDR3 is 13 residues long. The CDR3 bases are TGTGCCAGCAGTGAAGCCGAGAATTCACCCCTCCACTTT. As protein: CASSEAENSPLHF.

This CDR3 is CASSESAHQPQHF. Written as DNA, the CDR3 is TGTGCCAGCAGCGAATCCGCCCATCAGCCCCAGCATTTT. The chain joins TRBV6-6 to TRBJ1-5; D remains ambiguous. Germline loops: CDR1 MNHNY, CDR2 SVGAGI (reference sequence). The CDR3 length is 13 residues. Trimming shortened V by 6 bases and J by 5 bases, and 11 bases separated the two germline ends.

The V and J genes are TRBV7-9 and TRBJ2-1; D is ambiguous. Germline CDR1 and CDR2: SEHNR and FQNEAQ (reference sequence). The CDR3 consists of 12 residues. V was clipped by 1 base and J by 12 bases, with 10 bases between them. The CDR3 here is CASSLGSVGQFF. DNA for the CDR3: TGTGCCAGCAGCTTAGGGTCAGTTGGGCAGTTCTTC.

The genes are TRBV12-5 and TRBJ2-5; 9 nucleotides line up with TRBD1. Losses at the gene ends were 5 bases for V and 2 bases for J; bases not matched to a gene: 9. Germline V CDR1 and CDR2: LGHNT, FRNRAP. This CDR3 has 16 residues. CDR3 sequence reads: CASGASGTGPQETQYF. CDR3 sequence (DNA): TGTGCTAGTGGTGCCTCCGGGACAGGGCCGCAAGAGACCCAGTACTTC.

This chain uses TRBV27 with TRBJ2-1, with 10 positions matching TRBD2. The CDR3 consists of 15 residues. The germline gives CDR1 MNHEY, CDR2 SMNVEV (reference sequence). J lost 7 bases, V lost 7 bases, and 10 bases had no gene match. CDR3 coding DNA: TGTGCCAGCAATATTCGCCTAGCGGGGGTAAATGAGCAGTTCTTC. This sequence encodes CASNIRLAGVNEQFF.

This chain links TRBV5-6 with TRBJ1-2; the D is unclear. V dropped 5 bases and J dropped 1 base, with 6 bases sitting between them. The CDR3 has 12 amino acids. Germline V CDR1 and CDR2: SGHDT, YYEEEE. For the CDR3, the DNA is TGTGCCAGCAGTCAGGATAACTATGGCTACACCTTC. It is translated as CASSQDNYGYTF.